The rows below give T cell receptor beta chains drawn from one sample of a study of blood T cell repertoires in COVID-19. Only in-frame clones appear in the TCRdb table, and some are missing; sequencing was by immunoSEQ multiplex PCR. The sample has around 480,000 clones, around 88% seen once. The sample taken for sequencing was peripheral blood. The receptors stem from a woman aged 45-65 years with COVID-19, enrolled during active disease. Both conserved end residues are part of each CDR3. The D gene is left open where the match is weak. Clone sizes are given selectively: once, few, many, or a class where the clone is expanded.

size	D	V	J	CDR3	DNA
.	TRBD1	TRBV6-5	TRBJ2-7	CASRGWTGRYEQYF	TGTGCCAGCCGAGGATGGACAGGGAGGTACGAGCAGTACTTC
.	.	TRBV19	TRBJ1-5	CASNDGSGEPQHF	TGTGCCAGTAATGACGGATCAGGTGAACCCCAGCATTTT
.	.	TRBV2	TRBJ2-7	CASSEAEGESEQYF	TGTGCCAGCAGTGAAGCTGAGGGGGAATCCGAGCAGTACTTC
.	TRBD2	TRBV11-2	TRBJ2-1	CASSLLAGGYNEQFF	TGTGCCAGCAGCCTATTAGCGGGGGGTTACAATGAGCAGTTCTTC
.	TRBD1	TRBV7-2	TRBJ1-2	CASSLAGQAGGYTF	TGTGCCAGCAGCTTAGCGGGACAGGCGGGCGGCTACACCTTC
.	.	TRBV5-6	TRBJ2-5	CASSLISGNEETQYF	TGTGCCAGCAGCTTAATATCCGGGAACGAAGAGACCCAGTACTTC
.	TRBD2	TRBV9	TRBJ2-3	CASSEGTSGYTDTQYF	TGTGCCAGCAGCGAAGGGACTAGCGGGTACACAGATACGCAGTATTTT
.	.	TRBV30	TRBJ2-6	CASTRAGSGANVLTF	TGTGCCTCCACAAGGGCGGGGTCTGGGGCCAACGTCCTGACTTTC
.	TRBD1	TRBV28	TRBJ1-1	CASSSPDRAEAFF	TGTGCCAGCAGTTCCCCGGACAGGGCAGAAGCTTTCTTT
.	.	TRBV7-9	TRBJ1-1	CASSRGTEAFF	TGTGCCAGCAGCCGGGGTACTGAAGCTTTCTTT
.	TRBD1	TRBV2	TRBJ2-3	CASSERGGADTQYF	TGTGCCAGCAGTGAGCGAGGGGGCGCAGATACGCAGTATTTT
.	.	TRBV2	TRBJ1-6	CASSERDKVSPLHF	TGTGCCAGCAGTGAAAGGGACAAAGTTTCACCCCTCCACTTT
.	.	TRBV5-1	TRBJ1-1	CASSLDGGAGNTEAFF	TGCGCCAGCAGCTTGGATGGAGGGGCGGGGAACACTGAAGCTTTCTTT
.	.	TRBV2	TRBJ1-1	CASSEEQALVDTEAFF	TGTGCCAGCAGTGAAGAACAGGCCCTAGTGGACACTGAAGCTTTCTTT
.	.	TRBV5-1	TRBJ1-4	CASSPQGGKDEKLFF	TGCGCCAGCAGCCCCCAAGGAGGCAAAGACGAAAAACTGTTTTTT
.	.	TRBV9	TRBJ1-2	CASSVVKAGEYGYTF	TGTGCCAGCAGCGTAGTAAAGGCAGGGGAGTATGGCTACACCTTC
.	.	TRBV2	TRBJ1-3	CASSEGAVSSGNTIYF	TGTGCCAGCAGTGAAGGAGCCGTTAGCTCTGGAAACACCATATATTTT
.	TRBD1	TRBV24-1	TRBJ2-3	CATSETGGATDTQYF	TGTGCCACCAGTGAAACAGGGGGCGCAACAGATACGCAGTATTTT
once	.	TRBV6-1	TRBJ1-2	CASSEGRIYGYTF	TGTGCCAGCAGTGAAGGGCGGATCTATGGCTACACCTTC
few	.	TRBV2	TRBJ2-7	CASSGNGQFGEQYF	TGTGCCAGCAGTGGTAACGGACAGTTTGGGGAGCAGTACTTC
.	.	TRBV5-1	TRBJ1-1	CASSSSPGGGTEAFF	TGCGCCAGCAGCTCTAGTCCGGGAGGGGGCACTGAAGCTTTCTTT
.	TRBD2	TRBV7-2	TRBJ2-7	CASSLLAGTVEQYF	TGTGCCAGCAGCTTACTAGCGGGGACTGTGGAGCAGTACTTC
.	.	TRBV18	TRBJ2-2	CASSTREVANTGELFF	TGTGCCAGCTCTACCAGGGAGGTGGCGAACACCGGGGAGCTGTTTTTT
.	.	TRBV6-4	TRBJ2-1	CASSLDSDNEQFF	TGTGCCAGCAGCCTGGACAGCGACAATGAGCAGTTCTTC
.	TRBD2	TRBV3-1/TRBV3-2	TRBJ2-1	CASSQAGLAGEQFF	TGTGCCAGCAGCCAGGCGGGACTAGCGGGGGAGCAGTTCTTC
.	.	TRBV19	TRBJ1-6	CASMALGSLHF	TGTGCCAGTATGGCCCTTGGCTCCCTCCACTTT
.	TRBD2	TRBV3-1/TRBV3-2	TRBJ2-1	CASSRLTTGGFNEQFF	TGTGCCAGCAGCCGCCTTACGACGGGGGGTTTTAATGAGCAGTTCTTC
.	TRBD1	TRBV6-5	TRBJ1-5	CASSNGQAGQPQHF	TGTGCCAGCAGTAATGGACAGGCAGGGCAGCCCCAGCATTTT
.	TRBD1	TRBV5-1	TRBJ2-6	CASSPSGQTSSGANVLTF	TGCGCCAGCAGCCCGTCGGGACAGACGAGCTCTGGGGCCAACGTCCTGACTTTC
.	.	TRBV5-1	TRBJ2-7	CASSPIYEQYF	TGCGCCAGCAGTCCAATCTACGAGCAGTACTTC
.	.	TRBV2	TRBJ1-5	CASSQGRGRINQPQHF	TGTGCCAGCAGCCAAGGGCGGGGGCGCATCAATCAGCCCCAGCATTTT
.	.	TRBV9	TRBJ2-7	CASSAETGPSYEQYF	TGTGCCAGCAGCGCTGAGACAGGCCCATCCTACGAGCAGTACTTC
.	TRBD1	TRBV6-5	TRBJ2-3	CASHPQTGSTDTQYF	TGTGCCAGCCACCCCCAGACAGGGAGCACAGATACGCAGTATTTT
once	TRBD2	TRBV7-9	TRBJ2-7	CASSTYGGVYEQYF	TGTGCCAGCAGCACCTACGGGGGGGTCTACGAGCAGTACTTC
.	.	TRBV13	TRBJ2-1	CASSAQDNEQFF	TGTGCCAGCAGCGCACAAGACAATGAGCAGTTCTTC
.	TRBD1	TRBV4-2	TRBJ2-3	CASSQRQGRGTDTQYF	TGTGCCAGCAGCCAAAGACAGGGTAGAGGCACAGATACGCAGTATTTT
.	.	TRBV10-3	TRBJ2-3	CAISESGQIRDTQYF	TGTGCCATCAGTGAGTCAGGACAGATACGAGATACGCAGTATTTT
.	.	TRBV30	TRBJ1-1	CAWRNLPGETEAFF	TGTGCCTGGAGAAACCTTCCAGGGGAGACTGAAGCTTTCTTT
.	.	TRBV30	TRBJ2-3	CAWSGTSTDTQYF	TGTGCCTGGAGTGGTACTAGCACAGATACGCAGTATTTT
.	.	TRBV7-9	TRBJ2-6	CASSFTGAGANVLTF	TGTGCCAGCAGCTTCACGGGAGCCGGGGCCAACGTCCTGACTTTC
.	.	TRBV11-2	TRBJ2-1	CASSLEPLYNEQFF	TGTGCCAGCAGCTTAGAACCACTTTACAATGAGCAGTTCTTC
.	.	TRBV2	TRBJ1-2	CASRETAANYGYTF	TGTGCCAGCAGGGAGACGGCAGCTAACTATGGCTACACCTTC
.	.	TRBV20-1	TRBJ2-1	CSALSGEQFF	TGCAGTGCCCTTAGCGGAGAGCAGTTCTTC
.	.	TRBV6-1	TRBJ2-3	CASSEFGSVGTDTQYF	TGTGCCAGCAGTGAATTCGGGTCGGTGGGCACAGATACGCAGTATTTT
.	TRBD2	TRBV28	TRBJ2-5	CASSLSTGTSGETQYF	TGTGCCAGCAGCCTAAGCACCGGGACTAGCGGTGAGACCCAGTACTTC
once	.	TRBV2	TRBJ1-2	CASSDRVQNYGYTF	TGTGCCAGCAGTGACCGGGTCCAAAACTATGGCTACACCTTC
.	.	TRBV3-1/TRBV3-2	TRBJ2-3	CASSQGAGLPTDTQYF	TGTGCCAGCAGCCAAGGCGCGGGACTCCCCACAGATACGCAGTATTTT
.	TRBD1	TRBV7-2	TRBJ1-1	CASSFRGLTEAFF	TGTGCCAGCAGCTTCAGGGGGCTCACTGAAGCTTTCTTT
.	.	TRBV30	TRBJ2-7	CAWSVQAGAPYEQYF	TGTGCCTGGAGTGTACAGGCGGGGGCCCCCTACGAGCAGTACTTC
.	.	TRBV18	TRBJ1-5	CASSPTVSGDQPQHF	TGTGCCAGCTCACCAACGGTGTCAGGGGACCAGCCCCAGCATTTT
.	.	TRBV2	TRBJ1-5	CASGGWSGNQPQHF	TGTGCCAGCGGAGGATGGTCGGGCAATCAGCCCCAGCATTTT
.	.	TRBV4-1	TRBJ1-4	CASSRFGQGPNEKLFF	TGCGCCAGCAGCCGCTTCGGACAAGGGCCCAATGAAAAACTGTTTTTT
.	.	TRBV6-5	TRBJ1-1	CAIRRGSDSTEAFF	TGTGCCATTCGGAGGGGAAGTGATAGCACTGAAGCTTTCTTT
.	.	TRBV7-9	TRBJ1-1	CASVSDTEAFF	TGTGCCAGCGTAAGCGATACTGAAGCTTTCTTT
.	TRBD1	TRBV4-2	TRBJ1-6	CASSHRQGNNSPLHF	TGTGCCAGCAGCCACCGACAGGGGAACAATTCACCCCTCCACTTT